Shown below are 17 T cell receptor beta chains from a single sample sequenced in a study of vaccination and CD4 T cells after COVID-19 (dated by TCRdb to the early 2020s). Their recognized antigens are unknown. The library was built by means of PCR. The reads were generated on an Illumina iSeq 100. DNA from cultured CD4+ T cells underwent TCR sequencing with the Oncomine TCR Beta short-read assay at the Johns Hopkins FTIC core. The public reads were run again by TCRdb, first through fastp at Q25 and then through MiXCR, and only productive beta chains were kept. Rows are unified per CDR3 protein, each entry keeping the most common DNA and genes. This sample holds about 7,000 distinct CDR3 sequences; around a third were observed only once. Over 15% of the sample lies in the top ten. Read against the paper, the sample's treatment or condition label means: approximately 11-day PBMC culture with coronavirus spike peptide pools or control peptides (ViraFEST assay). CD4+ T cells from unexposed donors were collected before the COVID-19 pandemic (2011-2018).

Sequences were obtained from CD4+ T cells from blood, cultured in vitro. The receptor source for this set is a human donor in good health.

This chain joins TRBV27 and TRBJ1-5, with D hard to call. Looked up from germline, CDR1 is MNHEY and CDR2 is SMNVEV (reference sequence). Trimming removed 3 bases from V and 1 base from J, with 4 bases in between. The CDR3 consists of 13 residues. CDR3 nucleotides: TGTGCCAGCAGTTTGGTCAGCAATCAGCCCCAGCATTTT. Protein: CASSLVSNQPQHF.

The CDR3 DNA reads as TGCAGCGTTGACGGGGGAAACAAGCAGTACTTC. Its protein is CSVDGGNKQYF. V usage is TRBV29-1 and J usage is TRBJ2-7, with a weak D call TRBD2 (6 bases). CDR3 length equals 11 residues. V gave up 3 bases and J gave up 8 bases, with 11 bases separating them. CDR1 is SQVTM, CDR2 ANQGSEA, per germline.

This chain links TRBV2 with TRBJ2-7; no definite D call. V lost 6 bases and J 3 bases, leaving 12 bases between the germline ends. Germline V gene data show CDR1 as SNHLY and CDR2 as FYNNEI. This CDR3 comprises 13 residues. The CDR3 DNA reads TGTGCCAGCAGACTTTACAGAGACTACGAGCAGTACTTC. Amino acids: CASRLYRDYEQYF.

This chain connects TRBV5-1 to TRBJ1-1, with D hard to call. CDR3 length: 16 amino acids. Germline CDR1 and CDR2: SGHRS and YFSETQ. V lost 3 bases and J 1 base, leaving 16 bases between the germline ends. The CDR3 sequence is CASSSTSGRSNTEAFF. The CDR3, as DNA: TGCGCCAGCAGCTCAACCTCGGGCAGATCGAACACTGAAGCTTTCTTT.

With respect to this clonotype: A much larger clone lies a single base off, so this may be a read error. CDR3 protein: CASSLGRVGTDTQYF. CDR3 coding DNA: TGTGCCAGCAGCTTAGGACGGGTCGGCACAGATACGCAGTATTTT. The genes are TRBV7-2 and TRBJ2-3; D gene ambiguous. With 1 base removed from V and 1 base from J, the gap between germline ends came to 9 bases. Germline CDR1 is SGHTA and CDR2 is FQGNSA. The CDR3 sequence is 15 residues long. Complete variable domain (other parts from reference TRBV7-2 and TRBJ2-3): GAGVSQSPSNKVTEKGKDVELRCDPISGHTALYWYRQSLGQGLEFLIYFQGNSAPDKSGLPSDRFSAERTGGSVSTLTIQRTQQEDSAVYLCASSLGRVGTDTQYFGPGTRLTVL.

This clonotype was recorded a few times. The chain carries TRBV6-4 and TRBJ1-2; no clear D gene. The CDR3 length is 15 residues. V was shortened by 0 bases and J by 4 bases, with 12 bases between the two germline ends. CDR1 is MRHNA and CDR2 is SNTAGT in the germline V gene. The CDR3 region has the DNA TGTGCCAGCAGTGACTCGTCCGGGGTTGGCTATGGCTACACCTTC. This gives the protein CASSDSSGVGYGYTF.

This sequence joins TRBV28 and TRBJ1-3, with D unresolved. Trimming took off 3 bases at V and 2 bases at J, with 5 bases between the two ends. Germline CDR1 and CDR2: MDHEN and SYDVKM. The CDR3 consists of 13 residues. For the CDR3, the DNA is TGTGCCAGCAGTTTCCCTACTGGAAACACCATATATTTT. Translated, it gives CASSFPTGNTIYF.

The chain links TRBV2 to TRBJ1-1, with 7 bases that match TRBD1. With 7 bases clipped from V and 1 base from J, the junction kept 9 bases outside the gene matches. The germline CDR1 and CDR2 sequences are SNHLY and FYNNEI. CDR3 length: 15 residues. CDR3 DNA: TGTGCCAGCAATAACAGACAGGGAGGGAACACTGAAGCTTTCTTT. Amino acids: CASNNRQGGNTEAFF.

CDR3 amino acids: CATSKAGKPNTGELFF. The CDR3 DNA reads as TGTGCCACCAGCAAGGCAGGGAAGCCGAACACCGGGGAGCTGTTTTTT. The rearrangement joins TRBV15 to TRBJ2-2, with D possibly TRBD1 on 5 matching bases. This CDR3 comprises 16 residues. V lost 4 bases to trimming and J lost 0 bases, with 12 bases between them. Germline CDR1 and CDR2: LNHNV and YYDKDF (reference sequence).

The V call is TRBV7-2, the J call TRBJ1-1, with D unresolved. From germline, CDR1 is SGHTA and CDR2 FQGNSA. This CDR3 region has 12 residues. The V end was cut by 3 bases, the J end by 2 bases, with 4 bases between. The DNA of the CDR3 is TGTGCCAGCAGCTTCAGCAACACTGAAGCTTTCTTT. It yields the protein CASSFSNTEAFF.

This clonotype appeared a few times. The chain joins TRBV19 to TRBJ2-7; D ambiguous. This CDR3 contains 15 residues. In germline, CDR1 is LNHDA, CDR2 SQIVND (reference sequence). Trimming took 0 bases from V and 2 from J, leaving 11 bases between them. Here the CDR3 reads CASSIDRVFTYEQYF. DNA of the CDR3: TGTGCCAGTAGTATAGATCGAGTCTTTACCTACGAGCAGTACTTC.

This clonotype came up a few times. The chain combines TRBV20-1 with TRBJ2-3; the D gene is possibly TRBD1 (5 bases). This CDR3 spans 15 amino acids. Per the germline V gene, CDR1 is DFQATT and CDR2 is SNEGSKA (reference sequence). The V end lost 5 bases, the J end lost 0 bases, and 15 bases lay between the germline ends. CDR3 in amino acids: CSALYRFSSTDTQYF. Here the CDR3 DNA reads TGCAGTGCTCTATACAGGTTCTCTAGCACAGATACGCAGTATTTT.

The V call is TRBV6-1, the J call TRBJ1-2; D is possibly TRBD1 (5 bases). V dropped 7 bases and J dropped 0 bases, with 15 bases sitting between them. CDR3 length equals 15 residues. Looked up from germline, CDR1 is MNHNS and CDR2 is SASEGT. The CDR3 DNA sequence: TGTGCCAGCACCAAGGATCAGGGAGCTAACTATGGCTACACCTTC. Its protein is CASTKDQGANYGYTF.

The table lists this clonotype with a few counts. For the CDR3, the DNA is TGTGCCAGCACCATTTGGCAGGGGGCTACCCGTGCCTACGAGCAGTACTTC. It encodes CASTIWQGATRAYEQYF. V gene TRBV6-2 or TRBV6-3 combines with J gene TRBJ2-7; 8 positions agree with TRBD1. Germline V gene lookup returns CDR1 MNHEY and CDR2 SVGEGT. Unmatched junction bases numbered 16, after V lost 7 bases and J lost 2 bases. The CDR3 is 17 amino acids.

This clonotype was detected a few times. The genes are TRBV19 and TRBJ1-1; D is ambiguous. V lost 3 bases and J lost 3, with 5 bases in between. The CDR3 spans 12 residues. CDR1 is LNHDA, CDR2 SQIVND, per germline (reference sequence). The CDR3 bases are TGTGCCAGTAGTATCCGGGACACTGAAGCTTTCTTT. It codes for CASSIRDTEAFF.

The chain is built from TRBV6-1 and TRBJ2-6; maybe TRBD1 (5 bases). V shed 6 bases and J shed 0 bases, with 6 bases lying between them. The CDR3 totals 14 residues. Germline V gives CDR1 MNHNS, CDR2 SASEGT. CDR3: CASRGLSGANVLTF. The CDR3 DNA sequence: TGTGCCAGCAGGGGGCTCTCTGGGGCCAACGTCCTGACTTTC.

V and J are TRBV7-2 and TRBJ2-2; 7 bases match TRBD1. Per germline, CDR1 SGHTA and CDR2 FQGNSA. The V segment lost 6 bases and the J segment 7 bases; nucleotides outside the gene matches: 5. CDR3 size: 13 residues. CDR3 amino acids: CASRTTGIGELFF. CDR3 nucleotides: TGTGCCAGCAGAACGACAGGGATCGGGGAGCTGTTTTTT.